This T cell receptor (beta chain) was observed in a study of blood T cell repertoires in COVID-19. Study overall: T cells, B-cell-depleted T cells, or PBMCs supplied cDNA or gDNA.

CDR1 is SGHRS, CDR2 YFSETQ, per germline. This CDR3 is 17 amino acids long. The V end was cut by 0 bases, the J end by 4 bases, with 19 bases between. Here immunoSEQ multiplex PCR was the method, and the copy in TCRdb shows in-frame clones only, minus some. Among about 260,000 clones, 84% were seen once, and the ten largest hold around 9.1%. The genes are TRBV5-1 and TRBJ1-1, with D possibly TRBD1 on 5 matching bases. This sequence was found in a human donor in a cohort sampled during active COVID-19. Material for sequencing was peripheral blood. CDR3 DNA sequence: TGCGCCAGCAGCTTGGTACCTCGGGGGACCAGCATCACTGAAGCTTTCTTT. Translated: CASSLVPRGTSITEAFF.